This passage covers 12 T cell receptor beta chains from one sample sequenced in a study of T cells in Graves' hyperthyroidism and ophthalmopathy. Researchers amplified the TCR beta CDR3 regions from RNA transcripts. A first-round RT-PCR of the TCR CDR3 used the HTBI primer set. TCRdb independently ran MiXCR on the multiplex PCR reads; one entry per CDR3 protein. The table has over 700,000 distinct CDR3 sequences, around a third seen once; the top ten hold around 32%. What was sequenced was blood. The source of these receptors is a woman aged 40 to 49 with Graves' hyperthyroidism.

This clonotype occurred many times. The gene calls are TRBV4-3 and TRBJ1-5; D remains ambiguous. V lost 5 bases and J 3 bases, leaving 8 bases between the germline ends. The CDR3 covers 13 residues. Germline V CDR1 and CDR2: LGHNA, YSLEER. CDR3 region: CASSVQVNQPQHF. CDR3 DNA: TGCGCCAGCAGCGTCCAGGTCAATCAGCCCCAGCATTTT.

This clonotype has a count of ten or more. CDR3 nucleotide sequence: TGTGCCACCAGCAGAGAGACAGGTTCATTTCCGAACACTGAAGCTTTCTTT. Protein sequence: CATSRETGSFPNTEAFF. V gene TRBV15 combines with J gene TRBJ1-1; D may be TRBD1 (6 bases). Looked up from germline, CDR1 is LNHNV and CDR2 is YYDKDF (reference sequence). The length of the CDR3 is 17 residues. Deletions cut 0 bases from V and 1 base from J, with 15 bases between. The variable domain in full, with the rest retrieved from reference TRBV15 and TRBJ1-1, is DAMVIQNPRYQVTQFGKPVTLSCSQTLNHNVMYWYQQKSSQAPKLLFHYYDKDFNNEADTPDNFQSRRPNTSFCFLDIRSPGLGDTAMYLCATSRETGSFPNTEAFFGQGTRLTVV.

This clonotype showed up just once. A much larger clone differs from this one at a single base, so this may be a read error. The gene calls are TRBV10-3 and TRBJ1-5, with a tentative D call TRBD1 (5 bases). The V end was cut by 5 bases, the J end by 5 bases, with 10 bases between. Looked up from germline, CDR1 is ENHRY and CDR2 is SYGVKD. CDR3 length: 13 amino acids. DNA for the CDR3: TGTGCCATCAGTCGACGGGACGATCAGCCCCAGCATTTT. This codes for CAISRRDDQPQHF.

This clonotype was picked up many times. The chain links TRBV7-6 to TRBJ2-2; D not certain. Trimming removed 3 bases from V and 7 bases from J, with 9 bases in between. The CDR3 runs to 13 residues. The germline CDR1 and CDR2 sequences are SGHVS and FNYEAQ. CDR3 DNA: TGTGCCAGCAGCTTTGATGGCTTCGGGGAGCTGTTTTTT. Its protein is CASSFDGFGELFF.

This clonotype showed up many times. V and J are TRBV7-2 and TRBJ1-2, with 7 positions matching TRBD1. The CDR3 consists of 15 residues. The V and J ends lost 6 bases and 2 bases, in that order; junction bases with no gene match: 9. The germline CDR1 and CDR2 sequences are SGHTA and FQGNSA. As DNA, the CDR3 is TGTGCCAGCAGTCCTACCTTGACAGGGAACTATGGCTACACCTTC. Residues: CASSPTLTGNYGYTF.

This clonotype was counted a single time. The chain couples TRBV6-2 or TRBV6-3 to TRBJ2-7, with D possibly matching TRBD1 (5 bases). V was clipped by 5 bases and J by 2 bases, with 19 bases between them. The CDR3 has 16 amino acids. The germline V gene encodes CDR1 MNHEY and CDR2 SVGEGT. This chain's CDR3 is CASSKVAGYQTYEQYF. The CDR3 DNA sequence: TGTGCCAGCAGTAAGGTGGCAGGGTACCAAACCTACGAGCAGTACTTC.

Many counts were recorded for this clonotype. The V gene is TRBV10-3, the J gene TRBJ2-6; D remains ambiguous. The length of the CDR3 is 14 residues. Germline CDR1 is ENHRY and CDR2 is SYGVKD. V dropped 11 bases and J dropped 4 bases, with 15 bases sitting between them. DNA for the CDR3: TGTGCCTCATCTCCTGCACCCGGGGCCAACGTCCTGACTTTC. It specifies CASSPAPGANVLTF.

The gene calls are TRBV25-1 and TRBJ1-2; TRBD1 might be the D (5 bases). Germline V CDR1 and CDR2: MGHDK, SYGVNS. The V and J ends lost 5 bases and 1 base respectively, with 23 bases between them. The CDR3 has 18 residues. This CDR3 is CASSPSGLRASNNYGYTF. The CDR3 DNA reads as TGTGCCAGCAGTCCATCCGGTCTCAGGGCGTCAAATAACTATGGCTACACCTTC.

In DNA, the CDR3 is TGTGCCAGCAGTTACTCCAGGGGCTGGACTGAAGCTTTCTTT. Amino acid sequence: CASSYSRGWTEAFF. This chain links TRBV6-5 with TRBJ1-1; tentative D call: TRBD1 (6 bases). Trimming cost V 0 bases and J 5 bases, with 10 bases left between them. The CDR3 runs 14 residues. Germline V gives CDR1 MNHEY, CDR2 SVGAGI.

The chain combines TRBV5-4 with TRBJ1-4, with D unclear. Germline CDR1 is SGHNT and CDR2 is YYREEE (reference sequence). This CDR3 is built from 16 residues. V dropped 4 bases and J dropped 1 base, with 14 bases sitting between them. CDR3 nucleotide sequence: TGTGCCAGCAGCCCGGGGTCCCAGGAAACTAATGAAAAACTGTTTTTT. Encoded protein: CASSPGSQETNEKLFF. The entire variable domain, with the rest obtained from reference TRBV5-4 and TRBJ1-4, is as follows: ETGVTQSPTHLIKTRGQQVTLRCSSQSGHNTVSWYQQALGQGPQFIFQYYREEENGRGNFPPRFSGLQFPNYSSELNVNALELDDSALYLCASSPGSQETNEKLFFGSGTQLSVL.

The chain uses TRBV29-1 and TRBJ2-7; TRBD1 matches at 10 bases. Germline V gives CDR1 SQVTM, CDR2 ANQGSEA. The CDR3 spans 13 residues. Trimming removed 8 bases from V and 3 bases from J; junction bases left unmatched: 7. Written as DNA, the CDR3 is TGCAGCTTAGGCCGGACAGGGGGCTACGAGCAGTACTTC. This encodes CSLGRTGGYEQYF.

The chain employs TRBV7-9 and TRBJ1-1; D may be TRBD1 (5 bases). Germline V lookup: CDR1 SEHNR, CDR2 FQNEAQ (reference sequence). This CDR3 is 13 amino acids long. Trimming removed 4 bases at V and 10 bases at J, with 16 bases between. The CDR3 nucleotides read TGTGCCAGCAGCTACCTGGACATATCTGTAGCTTTCTTT. Translation gives CASSYLDISVAFF. The full variable domain, its missing parts supplied by reference TRBV7-9 and TRBJ1-1, is DTGVSQNPRHKITKRGQNVTFRCDPISEHNRLYWYRQTLGQGPEFLTYFQNEAQLEKSRLLSDRFSAERPKGSFSTLEIQRTEQGDSAMYLCASSYLDISVAFFGQGTRLTVV.